The clone carrying this T cell receptor beta chain has at least ten counts. The target antigen is unknown. Germline loops: CDR1 MNHNY, CDR2 SVGAGI (reference sequence). V lost 2 bases, J lost 0 bases, and 1 base stayed unmatched. This CDR3 is 15 amino acids long. This sample is drawn from a study of T cells after yellow fever vaccination. The TCR cDNA carried a universal primer site and UMIs from 5'RACE template switching. In TCRdb, the 5' RACE reads were re-called with MiXCR into one record per CDR3 protein. The sample holds a few hundred thousand distinct CDR3 sequences, less than 4.5% seen once. Study-level findings and limits: FACS-sorted repertoires could contain abundant clonotypes contaminating from the bulk population.

V usage is TRBV6-6 and J usage is TRBJ2-1; 7 bases are a match to TRBD1. Sample: PBMCs, taken on the day of the yellow fever booster vaccination. This clonotype was obtained from a young man who received the YFV17D yellow fever vaccine. The CDR3 DNA is TGTGCCAGCAGTTACGAGGGGGCCTCCTACAATGAGCAGTTCTTC. Amino acids: CASSYEGASYNEQFF.